This entry concerns a single T cell receptor beta chain. Its antigen is currently unknown. The method was immunoSEQ multiplex PCR; TCRdb's version includes in-frame clones alone and lacks a portion of them. The sample records tens of thousands of clones, around 87% being singletons. This specimen comes from a study of OX40 agonist ivuxolimab in advanced cancers. Study-level background: Ivuxolimab, which is an agonistic anti-OX40 (CD134) antibody, was administered to the patients. Dose-escalation patients' cancers were hepatocellular carcinoma, melanoma, renal cell or head and neck cancer. Study conclusions and caveats: Clonal expansion among partial responders at 0.1-3.0 mg/kg ranked near the lowest.

The junction had 10 bases not matched to a gene; V was cut back by 3 bases and J by 0 bases. This CDR3 contains 19 residues. Germline CDR1 and CDR2: LNHNV and YYDKDF (reference sequence). Blood got drawn at baseline, again on cycle 4 day 1, and then on cycle 7 day 1. The source material was CD4+ or CD8+ T cells sorted from blood, sampled in a trial of the OX40 agonist ivuxolimab. This receptor was obtained from an adult with an advanced solid tumor such as melanoma, head and neck, liver or kidney cancer. V and J are TRBV15 and TRBJ2-3; 12 bases are shared with TRBD2. The CDR3 loop reads CATSSEGLAGGPSTDTQYF. The CDR3 DNA reads TGTGCCACCAGCAGCGAGGGGCTAGCGGGAGGGCCTAGCACAGATACGCAGTATTTT.